The rows below give T cell receptor beta chains drawn from one sample of a study of blood T cell repertoires in COVID-19. Repertoires were generated with immunoSEQ multiplex PCR, while TCRdb's copy carries only in-frame clones and drops some. The table has 150,000 to 200,000 clones, approximately 86% seen once; the top ten hold approximately 23%. Specimen: PBMCs or T cells enriched from blood (not recorded which). These receptors were collected from a woman between 40 and 55 years old in a cohort exposed to, infected with or recovered from COVID-19 (not recorded which). The CDR3 runs from the conserved cysteine through the conserved F or W. D genes are given only for firm matches. The size entry is marked missing in some rows and otherwise reads once, few, many or a size class.

D,V,J,size,CDR3,DNA
TRBD1,TRBV10-1,TRBJ1-2,NA,CASTGGALGLYGYTF,TGCGCCAGCACAGGGGGCGCGCTTGGACTTTACGGCTACACCTTC
NA,TRBV21-1,TRBJ2-2,NA,CASSKTSGRAFGELFF,TGTGCCAGCAGCAAGACTAGCGGGAGGGCCTTCGGGGAGCTGTTTTTT
NA,TRBV7-9,TRBJ1-2,NA,CASSLAGQLSNYGYTF,TGTGCCAGCAGCTTAGCCGGACAACTATCTAACTATGGCTACACCTTC
NA,TRBV24-1,TRBJ1-2,NA,CATRELNYGYTF,TGTGCCACCAGAGAACTTAACTATGGCTACACCTTC
NA,TRBV5-1,TRBJ2-7,NA,CASSLDLAGAAYEQYF,TGCGCCAGCAGCTTGGATCTCGCGGGGGCGGCCTACGAGCAGTACTTC
TRBD1,TRBV19,TRBJ2-1,NA,CASSAPGQGTSEQFF,TGTGCCAGTAGTGCACCGGGACAGGGTACGAGTGAGCAGTTCTTC
TRBD1,TRBV27,TRBJ1-4,NA,CASSDRGFGNEKLFF,TGTGCCAGCTCGGACAGGGGGTTCGGTAATGAAAAACTGTTTTTT
NA,TRBV10-3,TRBJ2-7,NA,CAISEFDFYEQYF,TGTGCCATCAGTGAGTTCGACTTCTACGAGCAGTACTTC
NA,TRBV4-1,TRBJ2-1,NA,CASSPLAGPYNEQFF,TGCGCCAGCAGCCCATTGGCGGGCCCCTACAATGAGCAGTTCTTC
NA,TRBV13,TRBJ1-2,NA,CASGSYPDGYTF,TGTGCCAGCGGCAGTTATCCCGATGGCTACACCTTC
NA,TRBV4-1,TRBJ1-3,few,CASSQPGTHGNTIYF,TGCGCCAGCAGCCAACCTGGGACACATGGAAACACCATATATTTT
NA,TRBV7-8,TRBJ2-7,NA,CASSPSVSYEQYF,TGTGCCAGCAGCCCCTCCGTCTCCTACGAGCAGTACTTC
TRBD2,TRBV12-5,TRBJ2-7,NA,CASAPASGYEQYF,TGTGCTAGTGCCCCAGCTAGCGGCTACGAGCAGTACTTC
NA,TRBV29-1,TRBJ2-4,NA,CSVHAGITKNIQYF,TGCAGCGTGCACGCGGGGATCACCAAAAACATTCAGTACTTC
TRBD1,TRBV4-1,TRBJ1-1,NA,CASSPGQGPTEAFF,TGCGCCAGCAGCCCCGGACAGGGGCCCACTGAAGCTTTCTTT
NA,TRBV27,TRBJ2-3,NA,CASGTRIADTSTDTQYF,TGTGCCAGCGGAACGAGGATAGCGGATACTAGCACAGATACGCAGTATTTT
NA,TRBV7-9,TRBJ1-3,NA,CASRIAGYSGNTIYF,TGTGCCAGCAGAATAGCGGGGTACTCTGGAAACACCATATATTTT
TRBD1,TRBV24-1,TRBJ1-5,NA,CATSDGQGANQPQHF,TGTGCCACCAGTGATGGACAGGGGGCGAATCAGCCCCAGCATTTT
NA,TRBV7-6,TRBJ1-1,NA,CASSLGGTGNTEAFF,TGTGCCAGCAGCTTAGGCGGGACCGGAAACACTGAAGCTTTCTTT
TRBD1,TRBV29-1,TRBJ1-1,NA,CSVGQGTEAFF,TGCAGCGTAGGACAGGGGACTGAAGCTTTCTTT
TRBD1,TRBV4-1,TRBJ1-3,NA,CASSRKQGADGNTIYF,TGCGCCAGCAGCCGAAAACAGGGGGCTGATGGAAACACCATATATTTT
NA,TRBV10-3,TRBJ2-3,once,CAISVGLDSTDTQYF,TGTGCCATCAGTGTTGGACTGGACAGCACAGATACGCAGTATTTT
TRBD2,TRBV6-5,TRBJ2-5,NA,CASSYSAGEQTQYF,TGTGCCAGCAGTTACTCGGCGGGGGAACAGACCCAGTACTTC
NA,TRBV27,TRBJ2-7,once,CASSRRGTASYEQYF,TGTGCCAGCAGTCGGCGCGGGACGGCCTCCTACGAGCAGTACTTC
TRBD1,TRBV6-8,TRBJ2-2,NA,CASSWAQGAQGTGELFF,TGTGCCAGCAGTTGGGCTCAGGGGGCTCAGGGGACCGGGGAGCTGTTTTTT
NA,TRBV7-2,TRBJ2-2,NA,CASSVFARGQNTGELFF,TGTGCCAGCAGCGTCTTCGCTAGAGGACAGAACACCGGGGAGCTGTTTTTT
TRBD1,TRBV5-8,TRBJ1-6,NA,CASSLGQGFRSPLHF,TGTGCCAGCAGCTTGGGACAGGGATTTCGTTCACCCCTCCACTTT
TRBD1,TRBV28,TRBJ1-6,NA,CASSFPQGYNSPLHF,TGTGCCAGCAGTTTTCCACAGGGGTACAATTCACCCCTCCACTTT
NA,TRBV21-1,TRBJ2-3,few,CASSNSYATDTQYF,TGTGCCAGCAGCAATAGCTACGCCACAGATACGCAGTATTTT
NA,TRBV7-2,TRBJ2-5,NA,CASSQWTGETQYF,TGTGCCAGCAGCCAGTGGACTGGGGAGACCCAGTACTTC
NA,TRBV4-3,TRBJ1-5,NA,CASSQGLMAPGDQPQHF,TGCGCCAGCAGCCAGGGGCTCATGGCTCCCGGTGATCAGCCCCAGCATTTT
TRBD1,TRBV15,TRBJ1-2,NA,CATSPRGDRGHGYTF,TGTGCCACCAGCCCCAGAGGGGACAGGGGACATGGCTACACCTTC
TRBD2,TRBV11-2,TRBJ2-3,NA,CASSLRASGRGWTDTQYF,TGTGCCAGCAGCTTACGGGCTAGCGGGAGGGGATGGACAGATACGCAGTATTTT
TRBD1,TRBV29-1,TRBJ1-1,NA,CSVQTGTENTEAFF,TGCAGCGTCCAAACCGGGACAGAGAACACTGAAGCTTTCTTT
NA,TRBV6-5,TRBJ1-2,NA,CASSPARGVDGYTF,TGTGCCAGCAGTCCAGCCCGGGGTGTAGATGGCTACACCTTC
NA,TRBV28,TRBJ1-5,NA,CASSLGEFSRGQPQHF,TGTGCCAGCAGTTTGGGCGAATTTTCGCGGGGGCAGCCCCAGCATTTT
TRBD1,TRBV7-8,TRBJ2-7,NA,CASSRTGLEGYEQYF,TGTGCCAGCAGTCGGACAGGCCTAGAGGGCTACGAGCAGTACTTC
NA,TRBV19,TRBJ2-3,few,CASSGGGGTDTQYF,TGTGCCAGTAGTGGTGGCGGCGGAACAGATACGCAGTATTTT
NA,TRBV5-1,TRBJ1-1,medium-sized,CASVPGETGNTEAFF,TGCGCCAGCGTTCCAGGGGAGACGGGGAACACTGAAGCTTTCTTT
TRBD1,TRBV27,TRBJ1-3,NA,CASSSTGAGNTIYF,TGTGCCAGCAGTTCAACAGGGGCTGGAAACACCATATATTTT
NA,TRBV25-1,TRBJ1-2,many,CASSESVGAGYTF,TGTGCCAGCAGTGAATCGGTGGGAGCCGGCTACACCTTC
NA,TRBV29-1,TRBJ2-3,NA,CSVTGISTDTQYF,TGCAGCGTTACCGGGATTAGCACAGATACGCAGTATTTT
TRBD1,TRBV27,TRBJ1-1,NA,CASSLFGTEINTEAFF,TGTGCCAGCAGTCTGTTCGGGACAGAAATTAACACTGAAGCTTTCTTT
TRBD2,TRBV7-2,TRBJ2-1,NA,CASSLERTGLAGSQFF,TGTGCCAGCAGCTTAGAAAGGACAGGACTAGCGGGATCGCAGTTCTTC
NA,TRBV4-1,TRBJ1-1,NA,CASSQGQSSEAFF,TGCGCCAGCAGCCAAGGACAGAGCTCTGAAGCTTTCTTT
NA,TRBV6-5,TRBJ2-1,NA,CASSYSTGYAFNEQFF,TGTGCCAGCAGTTACTCCACGGGGTATGCCTTCAATGAGCAGTTCTTC
NA,TRBV28,TRBJ1-6,once,CASSPGVSNSPLHF,TGTGCCAGCAGCCCAGGGGTCTCTAATTCACCCCTCCACTTT
NA,TRBV7-2,TRBJ2-7,NA,CASSSALGAYEQYF,TGTGCCAGCAGCTCCGCATTAGGGGCCTACGAGCAGTACTTC
NA,TRBV6-5,TRBJ1-1,NA,CASSYSGEDTEAFF,TGTGCCAGCAGTTACTCGGGGGAGGACACTGAAGCTTTCTTT
TRBD1,TRBV19,TRBJ1-1,NA,CASSPGQGEGVAFF,TGTGCCAGTAGTCCAGGACAGGGGGAGGGTGTTGCTTTCTTT
TRBD2,TRBV5-1,TRBJ2-5,NA,CASSLELAMVETQYF,TGCGCCAGCAGCTTGGAACTAGCGATGGTGGAGACCCAGTACTTC
NA,TRBV6-1,TRBJ2-1,NA,CASSAPQVWYYNEQFF,TGTGCCAGCAGTGCCCCCCAGGTCTGGTACTACAATGAGCAGTTCTTC
TRBD2,TRBV11-2,TRBJ2-5,medium-sized,CASSVSGSEKETQYF,TGTGCCAGCAGCGTTAGCGGGAGCGAAAAAGAGACCCAGTACTTC